The clone carrying this T cell receptor (beta chain) was seen more than once but under ten times. This sample was taken from a study of identical twins' blood T cells. The germline gives CDR1 SEHNR, CDR2 FQNEAQ (reference sequence). V lost 5 bases, J lost 2 bases, and 8 bases stayed unmatched. The CDR3 consists of 15 residues. Via MiXCR, TCRdb re-called the 5' RACE reads, giving one row per CDR3 protein. In the table there are 350,000 to 400,000 distinct CDR3 sequences, about 28% of which are singletons. This chain links TRBV7-9 with TRBJ1-2; 7 positions agree with TRBD1. Specimen: PBMCs. This clonotype was sampled from a woman aged 18-49 years in good health. CDR3 coding DNA: TGTGCCAGCAGCCCAGGGACAGTTAGAAACTATGGCTACACCTTC. Translated, it gives CASSPGTVRNYGYTF.